The sequence of this T cell receptor beta chain was determined in a study of long-term antiretroviral therapy in people with HIV. Study-level findings and limits: Relative to control repertoires, HIV repertoires exhibited narrower CDR3 length ranges. The repertoire was dominated at all time points by clones expanded before ART.

Deletions cut 0 bases from V and 9 bases from J, with 11 bases between. Germline CDR1 reads LNHNV; CDR2 reads YYDKDF (reference sequence). The CDR3 contains 14 residues. Donors needed at least one pre-ART PBMC sample plus at least two post-ART samples. The samples comprised roughly 1-11 million cryopreserved PBMC ahead of DNA extraction. Points on this clone: Its target is unknown.

Version v3.0 of the immunoSEQ assay was performed at survey level. This table comes from immunoSEQ multiplex PCR, and its TCRdb copy is limited to in-frame clones, with some not included. The repertoire holds about 29,000 clones, with about 87% as singletons. The rearrangement uses TRBV15 and TRBJ1-4; maybe TRBD1 (5 bases). The receptor was derived from a man aged 45-60 years with HIV. The material sequenced was unsorted PBMCs, taken 3.2 years before starting antiretroviral therapy. CDR3 loop: CATSRDPRQKKLFF. Here the CDR3 DNA reads TGTGCCACCAGCAGAGATCCCCGACAGAAAAAACTGTTTTTT.